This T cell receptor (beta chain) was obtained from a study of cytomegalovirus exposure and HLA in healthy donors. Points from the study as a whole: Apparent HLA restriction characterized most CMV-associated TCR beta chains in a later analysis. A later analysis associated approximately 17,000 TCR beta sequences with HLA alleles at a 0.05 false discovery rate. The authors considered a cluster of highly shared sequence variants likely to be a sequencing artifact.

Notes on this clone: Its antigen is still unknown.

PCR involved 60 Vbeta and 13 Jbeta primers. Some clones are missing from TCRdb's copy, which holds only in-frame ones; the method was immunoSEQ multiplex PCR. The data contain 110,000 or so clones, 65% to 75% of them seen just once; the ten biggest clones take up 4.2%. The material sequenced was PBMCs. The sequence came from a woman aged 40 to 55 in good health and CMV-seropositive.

The CDR3 loop is CASSDGGLAGVLGLNEQFF. The CDR3 DNA sequence: TGTGCCAGCAGCGATGGGGGACTAGCGGGAGTTTTAGGCCTCAATGAGCAGTTCTTC. The chain joins TRBV5-8 to TRBJ2-1; 14 bases fit TRBD2. V dropped 4 bases and J dropped 6; count of bases not matched to a gene: 15. The CDR3 loop spans 19 amino acids. Germline lookup yields CDR1 SGHTS and CDR2 YDEGEE.